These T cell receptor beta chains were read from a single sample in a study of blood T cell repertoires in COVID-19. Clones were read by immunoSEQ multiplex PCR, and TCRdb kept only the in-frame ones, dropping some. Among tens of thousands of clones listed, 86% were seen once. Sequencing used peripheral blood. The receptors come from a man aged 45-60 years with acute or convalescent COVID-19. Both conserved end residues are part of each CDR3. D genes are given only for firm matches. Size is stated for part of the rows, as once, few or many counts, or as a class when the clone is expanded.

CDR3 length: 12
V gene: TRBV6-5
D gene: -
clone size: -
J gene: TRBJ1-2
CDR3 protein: CASRGRVSGYTF
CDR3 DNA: TGTGCCAGCAGGGGGAGGGTTTCGGGCTACACCTTC

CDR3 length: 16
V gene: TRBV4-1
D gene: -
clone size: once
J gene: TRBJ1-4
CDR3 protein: CASSHSGQILNEKLFF
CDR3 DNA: TGCGCCAGCAGCCACTCTGGACAGATCTTGAATGAAAAACTGTTTTTT

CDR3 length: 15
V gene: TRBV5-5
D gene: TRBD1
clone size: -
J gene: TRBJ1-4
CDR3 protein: CASSAQGVVGEKLFF
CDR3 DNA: TGTGCCAGCAGCGCCCAGGGGGTAGTTGGTGAAAAACTGTTTTTT

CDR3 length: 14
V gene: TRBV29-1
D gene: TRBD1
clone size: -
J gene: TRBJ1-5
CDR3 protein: CSVAGQDPNQPQHF
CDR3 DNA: TGCAGCGTTGCAGGACAGGATCCCAATCAGCCCCAGCATTTT

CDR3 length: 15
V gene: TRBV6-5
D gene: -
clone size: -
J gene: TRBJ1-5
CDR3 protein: CASSPRALSNQPQHF
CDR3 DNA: TGTGCCAGCAGTCCCAGGGCTTTAAGCAATCAGCCCCAGCATTTT

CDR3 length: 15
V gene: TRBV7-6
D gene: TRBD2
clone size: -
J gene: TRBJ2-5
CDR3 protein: CASSFSSGAQETQYF
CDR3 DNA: TGTGCCAGCAGCTTTTCTAGCGGAGCACAAGAGACCCAGTACTTC

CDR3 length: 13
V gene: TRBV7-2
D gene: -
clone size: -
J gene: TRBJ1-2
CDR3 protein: CASSAGLGGGYTF
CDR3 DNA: TGTGCCAGCAGCGCCGGGTTGGGGGGTGGCTACACCTTC

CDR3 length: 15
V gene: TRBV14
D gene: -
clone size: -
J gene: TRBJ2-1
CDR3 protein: CASSSYGLASSEQFF
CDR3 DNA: TGTGCCAGCAGCTCATACGGGCTAGCGAGCAGTGAGCAGTTCTTC

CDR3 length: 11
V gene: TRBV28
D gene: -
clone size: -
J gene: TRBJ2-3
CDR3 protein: CASKSGNTQYF
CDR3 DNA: TGTGCCAGTAAGAGCGGAAATACGCAGTATTTT

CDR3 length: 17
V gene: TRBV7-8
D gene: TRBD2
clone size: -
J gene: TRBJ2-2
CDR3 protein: CASSSRRLAANTGELFF
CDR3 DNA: TGTGCCAGCAGCTCAAGGAGGCTAGCGGCGAACACCGGGGAGCTGTTTTTT

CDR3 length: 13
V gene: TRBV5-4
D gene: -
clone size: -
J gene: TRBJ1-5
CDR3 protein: CASSFEGNQPQHF
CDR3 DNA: TGTGCCAGCAGCTTTGAGGGCAATCAGCCCCAGCATTTT

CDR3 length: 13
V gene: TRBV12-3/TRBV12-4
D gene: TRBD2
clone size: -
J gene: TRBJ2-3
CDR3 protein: CASSPRLASTQYF
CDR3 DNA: TGTGCCAGCAGTCCGCGACTAGCCAGTACGCAGTATTTT

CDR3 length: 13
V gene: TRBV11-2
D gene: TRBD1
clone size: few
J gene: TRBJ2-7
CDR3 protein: CASSSDRGDEQYF
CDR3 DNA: TGTGCCAGCAGCTCGGACAGGGGGGACGAGCAGTACTTC

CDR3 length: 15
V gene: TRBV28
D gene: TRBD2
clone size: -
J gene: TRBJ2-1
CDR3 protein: CASSLAGGGYNEQFF
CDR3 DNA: TGTGCCAGCAGTTTAGCGGGAGGGGGGTACAATGAGCAGTTCTTC

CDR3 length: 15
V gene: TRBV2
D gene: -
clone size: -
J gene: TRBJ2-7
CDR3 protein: CASSEADSLPYEQYF
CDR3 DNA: TGTGCCAGCAGTGAAGCGGATAGCCTCCCCTACGAGCAGTACTTC

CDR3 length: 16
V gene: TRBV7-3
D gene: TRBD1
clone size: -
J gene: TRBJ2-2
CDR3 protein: CASSLEGQGNTGELFF
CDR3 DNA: TGTGCCAGCAGCTTAGAGGGACAGGGGAACACCGGGGAGCTGTTTTTT

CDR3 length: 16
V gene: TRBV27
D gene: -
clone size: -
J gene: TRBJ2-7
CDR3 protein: CASSLYPQGRAYEQYF
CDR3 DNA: TGTGCCAGCAGTTTATACCCCCAGGGGAGGGCGTACGAGCAGTACTTC

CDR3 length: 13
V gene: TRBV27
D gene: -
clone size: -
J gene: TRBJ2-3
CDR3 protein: CASSTSGWSRQYF
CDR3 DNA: TGTGCCAGCAGTACCTCAGGATGGTCTCGACAGTATTTT

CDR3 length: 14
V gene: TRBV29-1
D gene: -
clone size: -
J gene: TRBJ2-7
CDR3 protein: CSVVADSGVREQYF
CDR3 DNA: TGCAGCGTTGTCGCGGACAGCGGGGTTCGCGAGCAGTACTTC

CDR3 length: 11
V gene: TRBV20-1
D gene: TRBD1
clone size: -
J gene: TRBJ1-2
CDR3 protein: CSVDRDYGYTF
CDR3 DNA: TGCAGTGTCGACAGGGACTATGGCTACACCTTC

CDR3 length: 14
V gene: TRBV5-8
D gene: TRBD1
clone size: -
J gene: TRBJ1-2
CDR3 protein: CASSLAGDRAGYTF
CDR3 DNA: TGTGCCAGCAGCTTGGCAGGGGACAGGGCTGGCTACACCTTC

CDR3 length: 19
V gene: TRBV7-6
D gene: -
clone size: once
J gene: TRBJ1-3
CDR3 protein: CASSLEWGDRPLSGNTIYF
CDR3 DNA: TGTGCCAGCAGCTTAGAATGGGGAGACAGGCCCCTCTCTGGAAACACCATATATTTT

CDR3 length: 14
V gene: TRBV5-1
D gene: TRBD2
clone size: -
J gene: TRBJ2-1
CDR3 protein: CASSFGGGHNEQFF
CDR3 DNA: TGCGCCAGCAGCTTCGGGGGAGGGCACAATGAGCAGTTCTTC

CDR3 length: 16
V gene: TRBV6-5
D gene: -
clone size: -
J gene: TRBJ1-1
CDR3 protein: CASSYTLTGIDTEAFF
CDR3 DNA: TGTGCCAGCAGTTACACGCTAACAGGGATTGACACTGAAGCTTTCTTT

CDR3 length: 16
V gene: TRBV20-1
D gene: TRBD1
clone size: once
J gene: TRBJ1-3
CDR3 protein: CSASSGTGGSGNTIYF
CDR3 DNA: TGCAGTGCTAGTTCCGGGACAGGGGGATCTGGAAACACCATATATTTT

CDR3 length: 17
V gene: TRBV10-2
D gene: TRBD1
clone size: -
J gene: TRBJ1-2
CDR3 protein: CASRAGTGSLGAYGYTF
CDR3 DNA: TGCGCCAGCAGGGCCGGGACAGGGAGTTTGGGGGCTTATGGCTACACCTTC

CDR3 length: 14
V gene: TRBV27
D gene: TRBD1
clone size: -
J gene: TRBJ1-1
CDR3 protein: CASSLRGRNTEAFF
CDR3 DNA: TGTGCCAGCAGTTTGAGGGGGCGAAACACTGAAGCTTTCTTT

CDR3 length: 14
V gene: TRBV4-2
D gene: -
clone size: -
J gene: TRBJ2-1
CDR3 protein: CASSQASELNEQFF
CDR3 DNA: TGTGCCAGCAGCCAGGCTAGCGAATTGAATGAGCAGTTCTTC

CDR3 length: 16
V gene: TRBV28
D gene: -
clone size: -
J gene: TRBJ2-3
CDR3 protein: CASSSMTGPSTDTQYF
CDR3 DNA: TGTGCCAGCAGTTCAATGACAGGACCTAGCACAGATACGCAGTATTTT

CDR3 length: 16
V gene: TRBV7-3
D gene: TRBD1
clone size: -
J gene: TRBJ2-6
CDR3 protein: CASSSDRISGANVLTF
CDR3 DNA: TGTGCCAGCAGCTCGGACAGGATCTCTGGGGCCAACGTCCTGACTTTC

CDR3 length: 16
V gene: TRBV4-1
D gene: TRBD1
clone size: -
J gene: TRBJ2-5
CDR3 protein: CASSQEDRAHAETQYF
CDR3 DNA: TGCGCCAGCAGCCAAGAAGACAGGGCTCATGCAGAGACCCAGTACTTC

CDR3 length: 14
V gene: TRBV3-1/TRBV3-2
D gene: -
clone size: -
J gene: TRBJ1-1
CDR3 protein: CASSQDGMNTEAFF
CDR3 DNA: TGTGCCAGCAGCCAAGACGGGATGAACACTGAAGCTTTCTTT